Presented here are 9 T cell receptor beta chains from one specimen sequenced in a study of blood T cell repertoires in COVID-19. Clones were sequenced by immunoSEQ multiplex PCR, and TCRdb holds only the in-frame ones, with some missing. The table has approximately 160,000 clones, about four fifths seen once. Material: peripheral blood. Receptors originate from a man between 60 and 75 years old with active or convalescent COVID-19.

In its sample, this clone was seen once. One end of the junction is discordant with germline, which a read error may explain. The chain recombines TRBV7-7 with TRBJ1-1; tentatively, D is TRBD1 (5 bases). This CDR3 region has 14 residues. CDR1 SSHAT and CDR2 FNYEAQ come from the germline V gene (reference sequence). In DNA, the CDR3 is TGTGCTAGCAGCTCCCAGGGATGGGACACTGAAGCTTTCTTT. Residues: CASSSQGWDTEAFF.

The chain recombines TRBV25-1 with TRBJ1-2, with TRBD1 as a possible D gene (5 bases). V was pared by 4 bases and J by 7 bases, with 13 bases between. The germline CDR1 and CDR2 sequences are MGHDK and SYGVNS. The CDR3 loop spans 13 amino acids. The CDR3 protein is CASSALGGSGYTF. CDR3 nucleotides: TGTGCCAGCAGTGCCCTGGGGGGGTCTGGCTACACCTTC.

By its share, this clone is medium-sized. V and J are TRBV28 and TRBJ2-1, with 9 positions matching TRBD2. Germline V gives CDR1 MDHEN, CDR2 SYDVKM. CDR3 length: 16 amino acids. V trimming: 1 base; J trimming: 9 bases; junction bases outside the gene matches: 10. The CDR3 region is CASSLSMAAGGGEQFF. In DNA form, the CDR3 reads TGTGCCAGCAGTTTATCTATGGCAGCGGGAGGAGGTGAGCAGTTCTTC.

The rearrangement joins TRBV19 to TRBJ2-7, with TRBD2 matching over 14 bases. There are 17 residues in the CDR3. The trim removed 6 bases at V and 3 bases at J, leaving 10 bases unmatched. Germline CDR1 LNHDA, CDR2 SQIVND (reference sequence). The DNA of the CDR3 is TGTGCCAGTAGACGCGGACTAGCGGGGGGTCAAGACTACGAGCAGTACTTC. Encoded protein: CASRRGLAGGQDYEQYF.

The V gene is TRBV4-2, the J gene TRBJ2-7, with 7 bases that match TRBD2. Trimming removed 0 bases from V and 6 bases from J; junction bases left unmatched: 14. In germline, CDR1 is LGHNA, CDR2 YNFKEQ. The CDR3 consists of 17 residues. The CDR3 nucleotides are TGTGCCAGCAGCCAAGAAGGCGGGCCTATCGGGAGGTCCGAGCAGTACTTC. Encoded protein: CASSQEGGPIGRSEQYF.

The CDR3 coding sequence is TGTGCCAGTAGTCCCCGGGGTAGCGGGGGGACCTACGAGCAGTACTTC. This codes for CASSPRGSGGTYEQYF. The chain couples TRBV19 to TRBJ2-7, with 10 bases matching TRBD2. This CDR3 comprises 16 residues. Germline values: CDR1 LNHDA, CDR2 SQIVND (reference sequence). V lost 5 bases to trimming and J lost 2 bases; unmatched junction nucleotides: 9.

The chain carries TRBV23-1 and TRBJ1-1; D call uncertain. TRBV23-1 is an ORF, and what it does is uncertain. Between the trimmed V and J ends, which lost 0 bases and 9 bases, there was a span of 17 bases. This CDR3 comprises 15 residues. The CDR3 nucleotides are TGCGCCAGCAGTCAATCGAGATACAGCCGAATTAAAGCTTTCTTT. It codes for CASSQSRYSRIKAFF.

V is TRBV7-6 and J is TRBJ2-3; D not certain. Germline V gene sequence: CDR1 SGHVS, CDR2 FNYEAQ. This CDR3 comprises 15 residues. V shed 1 base and J shed 0 bases, with 8 bases lying between them. This CDR3 is CASSLVAASTDTQYF. Written as DNA, the CDR3 is TGTGCCAGCAGCTTAGTAGCAGCTAGCACAGATACGCAGTATTTT.

This clone was counted only a few times. V and J are TRBV5-4 and TRBJ1-1; TRBD1 matches at 9 bases. Germline CDR1 is SGHNT and CDR2 is YYREEE (reference sequence). The CDR3 covers 15 residues. The junction had 10 bases not matched to a gene; V was cut back by 3 bases and J by 7 bases. The CDR3 coding sequence is TGTGCCAGCAGCTCTTCACCGGGACAGGGCATTGAAGCTTTCTTT. Protein product: CASSSSPGQGIEAFF.